Sequencing of this TCR beta chain was carried out in a study of T cells in Graves' hyperthyroidism and ophthalmopathy. Study results and caveats: Before onset, by a median of about six months, the model predicted ophthalmopathy. Peripheral blood also featured most of the thyroid clonotypes expanded above 0.001.

Ophthalmopathy cases met thresholds of Clinical Activity Score at least 3, NOSPECS grade at least 4 and duration under 3 months. 8.5 to 10 ml of fresh peripheral blood supplied the PBMCs. The source material, RNA transcripts, was used to amplify TCR beta CDR3 regions. During a first-round RT-PCR of the TCR CDR3, the HTBI primer set was used. TCRdb used MiXCR to reprocess the multiplex PCR reads, holding one entry per CDR3 protein. The data contain fewer than 400,000 distinct CDR3 sequences, about an eighth of them seen just once; the ten biggest clones take up around 27%. Trimming took 7 bases from V and 7 from J, leaving 11 bases between them. From germline, CDR1 is SNHLY and CDR2 FYNNEI. The CDR3 runs 12 residues. This clonotype has ten or more counts. Its specificity is not known.

This receptor was obtained from a man in his fifties or sixties with Graves' ophthalmopathy. The gene calls are TRBV2 and TRBJ2-1; D is uncertain. Specimen: blood. The CDR3 region is CASMGWGNEQFF. In DNA form, the CDR3 reads TGTGCCAGCATGGGCTGGGGAAATGAGCAGTTCTTC.